This T cell receptor beta chain is drawn from a study of blood T cells in healthy people across ages (dated by TCRdb to the mid-2010s). Turning to the overall study: In model experiments, roughly one uniquely barcoded TCR beta cDNA molecule per two T cells was captured by template switching. Age-related changes in TCR beta repertoire diversity were measured in the study by deep sequencing normalized with unique cDNA molecular identifiers. Four age groups were formed from the donors: young (average approximately 17 years), middle-aged (approximately 40), aged (about 68) and long-lived (about 80). To avoid experimental bias, donors of different ages were randomly spread across the sequencing lanes. Two additional independent replicas of 1 million unique cDNA reads from the same blood draw were analyzed for two donors (one aged 18 to 30 and one aged 80 or older). Paper-wide results and their limitations: Estimates of total diversity based on one million sequenced T cells were regarded as lower bounds and as underestimates. Compared with the aged group, the long-lived group had more naive CD4+ T cells, fewer expanded clones and increased TCR diversity, a pattern suggesting age selection. Bulk unsorted PBMC profiling prevented conclusive comparison of naive and antigen-experienced compartments. The CMV infection status of donors was not known, potentially confounding age-related changes in expanded clonotypes. Observed TCR beta diversity per million T cells fell roughly linearly with age, and a significant reduction was already apparent by age about 36. There was a strong correlation between observed TCR beta diversity and the percentage of naive T cells measured by flow cytometry.

The method behind the library was 5' RACE. Data came from an Illumina HiSeq 2500. The second PCR ran for about 7 to 11 cycles and used a J-beta primer mix along with a sample-barcoded 5' primer. A template-switch 5' adaptor carrying 12 random nucleotides introduced a unique molecular identifier onto each TCR beta cDNA molecule. Each sample yielded at least 3 million CDR3-containing paired-end reads. The Mint cDNA synthesis kit, primed by a TRBC-specific oligonucleotide, was used to synthesize first-strand cDNA from all RNA. Following uracil-DNA glycosylase treatment, a first 18-cycle PCR with universal primers M1SS and BC2_uni_R was performed on all cDNA. The paper's data handling went like this. For normalization, 1 million high-quality reads, each with a distinct molecular identifier, were randomly selected from each sample. Instead of being binned into consensus sequences, reads with shared molecular identifiers were discarded. MiTCR, set to a Q25 quality threshold and the strictest error-elimination algorithm, was used for CDR3 identification, clonotype clustering and error correction. A nonparametric unseen species model with Euler transformation was used to estimate a lower bound on total TCR beta diversity. The public reads were quality trimmed at Q25 with fastp and then assembled into clones with MiXCR by TCRdb, keeping productive beta chains. Rows matching on CDR3 protein sequence are summarized as one entry with the most common DNA and genes. TCRdb's processing, not the authors' own work, is the source of the V and J calls. This sample has around 670,000 distinct CDR3 sequences in its table, and less than 35% of those were observed once. The ten top clones hold approximately 15% of the sample.

This clonotype was counted at least ten times. Its cognate antigen has yet to be identified. No base quality information exists; no much larger clone differs at one position. The junction shows trimming of 1 base on V and 4 bases on J, and the gene matches do not reach 7 bases of it. CDR1 and CDR2, looked up from the germline V gene, are SGHTA and FQGNSA. The cysteine opens and the phenylalanine closes a CDR3 of 16 amino acids. CDR3 DNA is the only sequence kept; it has 48 bases, read in frame from the first base. Systemically healthy Caucasian individuals from Russia, 39 in total and aged about 6 to 90 years, were included as donors. Approximately 10 milliliters of peripheral blood were collected from each donor into EDTA-treated Vacutainer tubes. Ficoll-Paque density-gradient centrifugation was used to isolate PBMCs, with at least 7 million per sample. Total RNA was extracted from PBMCs with Trizol reagent, with at least 6 micrograms obtained per sample. Naive CD45RAhigh/CD27high T cell percentages were measured by flow cytometry on a PBMC aliquot from every donor.

The chain couples TRBV7-2 to TRBJ2-5, and 9 bases in between align with TRBD2. Sequencing was done on a sample of blood. The receptor was derived from a woman at least 80 years old in good health. CDR3 loop: CASSLVRAGGGETQYF. The bases read TGTGCCAGCAGCTTAGTCCGAGCGGGGGGTGGAGAGACCCAGTACTTC.